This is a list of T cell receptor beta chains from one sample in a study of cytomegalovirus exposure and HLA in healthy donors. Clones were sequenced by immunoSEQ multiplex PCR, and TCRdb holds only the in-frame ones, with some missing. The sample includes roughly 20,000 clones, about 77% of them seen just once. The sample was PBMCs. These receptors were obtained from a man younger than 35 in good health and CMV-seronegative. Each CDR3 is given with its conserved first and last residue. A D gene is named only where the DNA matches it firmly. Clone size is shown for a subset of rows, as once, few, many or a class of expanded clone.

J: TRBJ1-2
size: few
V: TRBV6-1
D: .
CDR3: CASRLLGLGYGYTF
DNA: TGTGCCAGCAGATTACTAGGGCTGGGGTATGGCTACACCTTC

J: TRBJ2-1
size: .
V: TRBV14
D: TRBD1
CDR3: CASSPLDRLSSYNEQFF
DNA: TGTGCCAGCAGCCCTTTGGACAGGTTGTCCTCCTACAATGAGCAGTTCTTC

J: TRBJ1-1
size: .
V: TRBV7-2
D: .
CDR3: CASSLYDTEAFF
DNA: TGTGCCAGCAGCTTATATGACACTGAAGCTTTCTTT

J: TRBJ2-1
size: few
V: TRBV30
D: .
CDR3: CAWSVRSQQFF
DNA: TGTGCCTGGAGTGTGCGGAGCCAGCAGTTCTTC

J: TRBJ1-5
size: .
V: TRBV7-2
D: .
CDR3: CASSLAGGSNQPQHF
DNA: TGTGCCAGCAGCTTAGCCGGCGGTAGCAATCAGCCCCAGCATTTT

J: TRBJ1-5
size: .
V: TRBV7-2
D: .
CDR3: CASSLVLGVYQPQHF
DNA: TGTGCCAGCAGCTTAGTATTAGGGGTTTATCAGCCCCAGCATTTT

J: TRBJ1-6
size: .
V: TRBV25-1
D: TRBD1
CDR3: CASSVGTGSNSPLHF
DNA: TGTGCCAGCAGTGTGGGGACAGGGTCTAATTCACCCCTCCACTTT

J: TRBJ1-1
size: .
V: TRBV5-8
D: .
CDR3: CASSWVTRQRDEAFF
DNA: TGTGCCAGCAGCTGGGTCACCCGACAGCGGGATGAAGCTTTCTTT

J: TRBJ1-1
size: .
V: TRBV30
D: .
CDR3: CAWSRGSRTEAFF
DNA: TGTGCCTGGAGCCGGGGGAGTCGGACTGAAGCTTTCTTT

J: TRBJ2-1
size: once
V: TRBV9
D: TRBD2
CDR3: CASSPRTSGYNEQFF
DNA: TGTGCCAGCAGCCCCCGGACTAGCGGCTACAATGAGCAGTTCTTC

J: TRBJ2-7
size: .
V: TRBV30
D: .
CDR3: CAWRAGNPTKQYF
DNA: TGTGCCTGGAGAGCAGGGAACCCTACGAAGCAGTACTTC

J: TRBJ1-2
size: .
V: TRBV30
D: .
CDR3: CAWSVVADFDYTF
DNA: TGTGCCTGGAGTGTAGTTGCGGACTTTGACTACACCTTC

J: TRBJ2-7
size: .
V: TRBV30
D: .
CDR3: CAWSVRLEQYF
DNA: TGTGCCTGGAGTGTCCGTTTAGAGCAGTACTTC

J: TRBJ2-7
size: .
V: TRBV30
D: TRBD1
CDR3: CAWNRGSYEQYF
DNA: TGTGCCTGGAACAGGGGTTCCTACGAGCAGTACTTC

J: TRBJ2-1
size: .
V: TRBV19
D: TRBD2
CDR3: CASSPLGLAVDNEQFF
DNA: TGTGCCAGTAGTCCTCTGGGACTAGCGGTTGACAATGAGCAGTTCTTC

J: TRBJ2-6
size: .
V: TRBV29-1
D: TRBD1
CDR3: CSVRGQGEVGANVLTF
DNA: TGCAGCGTGAGAGGACAGGGCGAGGTGGGGGCCAACGTCCTGACTTTC

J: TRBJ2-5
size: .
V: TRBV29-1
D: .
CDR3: CSVDVPTGFQETQYF
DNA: TGCAGCGTTGATGTGCCGACAGGATTCCAAGAGACCCAGTACTTC

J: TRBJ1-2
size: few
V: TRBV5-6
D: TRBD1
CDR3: CASSLNRGSGYTF
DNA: TGTGCCAGCAGCTTGAACAGGGGGTCTGGCTACACCTTC

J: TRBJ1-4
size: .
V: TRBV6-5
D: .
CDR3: CASMRGEKLFF
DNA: TGTGCCAGCATGCGGGGTGAAAAACTGTTTTTT

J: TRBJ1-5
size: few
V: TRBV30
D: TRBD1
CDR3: CAWSVWGQGNQPQHF
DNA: TGTGCCTGGAGTGTTTGGGGACAGGGAAATCAGCCCCAGCATTTT